This T cell receptor (beta chain) was observed in a study of cytomegalovirus exposure and HLA in healthy donors. Broader study findings: Specificity of a few CMV-associated chains for CMV antigens was verified in vitro. Among TCR sequences, most were rare, though some public TCRs appeared in many donors. Cytomegalovirus-associated TCR beta chains were listed, numbering 150 to 200. The tendency of first-cohort TCR clusters to co-occur in the 120 validation repertoires was identified by a subsequent analysis.

Per germline, CDR1 LGHNA and CDR2 YNFKEQ. CDR3 length: 17 residues. Losses at the gene ends were 1 base for V and 4 bases for J; bases not matched to a gene: 7. Comment on this clone: No antigen is known for it.

Produced via immunoSEQ multiplex PCR; TCRdb's table is partial and in-frame only. Found here are 150,000 or so clones, approximately 94% of them singletons; the top ten hold approximately 1.8%. This rearrangement joins TRBV4-2 to TRBJ1-4; 9 positions match TRBD1. The sample comprised PBMCs. The TCR was taken from a man aged 18 to 29 in good health and CMV-seropositive. Here the CDR3 reads CASSQGDADRGNEKLFF. CDR3 DNA: TGTGCCAGCAGCCAAGGGGATGCGGACAGGGGTAATGAAAAACTGTTTTTT.